What follows are 27 T cell receptor beta chains derived from one specimen sequenced in a study of blood T cells in healthy people across ages. The authors ran a second PCR of about 6 to 11 cycles using a sample-barcoded 5' primer and a J-beta primer mix. Via MiXCR, TCRdb re-called the 5' RACE reads, giving one row per CDR3 protein. The data contain some 900,000 distinct CDR3 sequences, roughly 48% of them singletons. The sample was blood. The receptors stem from a man between 25 and 39 years old in good health.

This chain connects TRBV20-1 to TRBJ2-7; 8 bases match TRBD1. CDR1 and CDR2 from the germline V gene are DFQATT and SNEGSKA (reference sequence). The CDR3 consists of 15 residues. V lost 6 bases and J lost 2; bases outside the gene matches: 12. CDR3: CSATRGQGAAYEQYF. CDR3 nucleotides: TGCAGTGCCACCCGGGGTCAGGGGGCCGCCTACGAGCAGTACTTC.

The rearrangement uses TRBV7-9 and TRBJ2-7; D not certain. The germline V gene has CDR1 SEHNR and CDR2 FQNEAQ (reference sequence). V was shortened by 4 bases and J by 8 bases, with 12 bases between the two germline ends. The CDR3 is 12 residues long. The CDR3 sequence: CASSSRWSQQYF. CDR3 nucleotides: TGTGCCAGCAGCTCACGGTGGTCGCAGCAGTACTTC.

J is TRBJ2-7 and V is TRBV9; 8 bases are a match to TRBD1. The V gene end was trimmed by 3 bases and the J gene end by 0 bases; junction bases not matched to a gene: 5. In germline, CDR1 is SGDLS, CDR2 YYNGEE. There are 15 residues in the CDR3. The CDR3 spells CASSERQGSSYEQYF. The DNA of the CDR3 is TGTGCCAGCAGCGAGAGACAGGGGAGCTCCTACGAGCAGTACTTC.

V gene TRBV6-1 combines with J gene TRBJ2-1; D is undetermined. Trimming took off 1 base at V and 2 bases at J, with 6 bases between the two ends. The germline CDR1 and CDR2 sequences are MNHNS and SASEGT. This CDR3 spans 14 amino acids. The CDR3 here is CASSEDFPYNEQFF. CDR3 coding DNA: TGTGCCAGCAGTGAAGATTTTCCCTACAATGAGCAGTTCTTC.

This clonotype was counted a single time. The chain carries TRBV6-5 and TRBJ2-3, with D possibly being TRBD1 (5 bases). This CDR3 region has 13 residues. CDR1 is MNHEY and CDR2 is SVGAGI in the germline V gene. Trimming removed 5 bases at V and 2 bases at J, with 8 bases between. The CDR3 sequence: CASSDRPTDTQYF. CDR3 nucleotide sequence: TGTGCCAGCAGTGACAGACCCACAGATACGCAGTATTTT.

The rearrangement links TRBV18 to TRBJ2-3, with 9 positions matching TRBD2. CDR1 and CDR2 from the germline V gene are KGHSH and LQKENI. Losses at the gene ends were 3 bases for V and 4 bases for J; bases not matched to a gene: 5. The CDR3 covers 15 residues. CDR3 sequence (DNA): TGTGCCAGCTCACCTAGGGAGCGGGGGGCAGATACGCAGTATTTT. Translation: CASSPRERGADTQYF.

The sample holds a few counts of this clonotype. The chain employs TRBV20-1 and TRBJ2-7; TRBD2 matches 11 bases. The germline V gene encodes CDR1 DFQATT and CDR2 SNEGSKA (reference sequence). J gave up 0 bases and V 5 bases, and 6 bases lay outside the gene matches. The length of the CDR3 is 15 residues. CDR3 bases: TGCAGTGCTTTGGGTCTAGCGGGGGGCTCCTACGAGCAGTACTTC. The encoded protein is CSALGLAGGSYEQYF.

J is TRBJ2-3 and V is TRBV28; unclear D gene. Germline lookup yields CDR1 MDHEN and CDR2 SYDVKM. The CDR3 sequence is 11 residues long. Trimming left V 8 bases short and J 6 bases short, with 9 bases between. The CDR3 DNA is TGTGCCAGCCTATGGGCGGATACGCAGTATTTT. Its translation is CASLWADTQYF. Together with reference TRBV28 and TRBJ2-3, the CDR3 gives the full variable domain: DVKVTQSSRYLVKRTGEKVFLECVQDMDHENMFWYRQDPGLGLRLIYFSYDVKMKEKGDIPEGYSVSREKKERFSLILESASTNQTSMYLCASLWADTQYFGPGTRLTVL.

The sample holds many counts of this clonotype. The chain couples TRBV4-1 to TRBJ2-7; D not certain. The germline CDR1 and CDR2 sequences are MGHRA and YSYEKL. The V and J ends lost 1 base and 4 bases respectively, with 11 bases between them. The CDR3 length is 14 residues. CDR3 in amino acids: CASSQVSRYYEQYF. The CDR3, as DNA: TGCGCCAGCAGCCAAGTTTCCAGATATTACGAGCAGTACTTC.

This clonotype has just a few counts. This chain joins TRBV27 and TRBJ2-7, with TRBD2 as a possible D gene (5 bases). The CDR3 length is 15 residues. V was shortened by 5 bases and J by 0 bases, with 14 bases between the two germline ends. Germline CDR1 reads MNHEY; CDR2 reads SMNVEV (reference sequence). The CDR3 DNA reads as TGTGCCAGCAGTCCCGGGGTGGGTCTCTCCTACGAGCAGTACTTC. This sequence encodes CASSPGVGLSYEQYF.

This clonotype showed up just a few times. The genes are TRBV7-2 and TRBJ1-4; 10 bases match TRBD1. Germline V gene data show CDR1 as SGHTA and CDR2 as FQGNSA. V shed 5 bases, J shed 7 bases, and the junction held 7 bases outside the gene matches. The CDR3 length is 15 residues. The CDR3 spells CASSRRQGAGEKLFF. CDR3 DNA sequence: TGTGCCAGCAGCAGACGACAGGGGGCAGGTGAAAAACTGTTTTTT.

This clonotype was found many times. V gene TRBV11-2 combines with J gene TRBJ2-1; perhaps TRBD2 as D (5 bases). Between the trimmed V and J ends, which lost 2 bases and 3 bases, there was a span of 14 bases. CDR3 length: 16 residues. The germline gives CDR1 SGHAT, CDR2 FQNNGV. In DNA, the CDR3 is TGTGCCAGCAGCTTAAGAAAGGACTCCAGCTACAATGAGCAGTTCTTC. Amino acid sequence: CASSLRKDSSYNEQFF.

The V and J genes are TRBV12-3 or TRBV12-4 and TRBJ1-2, with D perhaps TRBD1 (5 bases). The CDR3 consists of 14 residues. V was shortened by 3 bases and J by 4 bases, with 12 bases between the two germline ends. The CDR3 spells CASSFGQVSYGYTF. The CDR3 region has the DNA TGTGCCAGCAGTTTTGGACAAGTTAGCTATGGCTACACCTTC.

This chain links TRBV28 with TRBJ1-6; D uncertain. The CDR3 is 14 residues long. The V end was cut by 5 bases, the J end by 7 bases, with 12 bases between. Germline V gene lookup returns CDR1 MDHEN and CDR2 SYDVKM. In DNA, the CDR3 is TGTGCCAGCAGTGTTCCCGAACTAAATTCACCCCTCCACTTT. Encoded protein: CASSVPELNSPLHF.

The table lists this clonotype with a count of one. This chain connects TRBV29-1 to TRBJ2-5; D not resolved. CDR1 is SQVTM and CDR2 is ANQGSEA in the germline V gene. Trimming stripped 4 bases from V and 5 bases from J, with 11 bases between. This CDR3 spans 12 amino acids. DNA of the CDR3: TGCAGCGTTGGCCCAGACGGGGAGACCCAGTACTTC. This gives the protein CSVGPDGETQYF. The entire variable domain, with the rest obtained from reference TRBV29-1 and TRBJ2-5, is as follows: SAVISQKPSRDICQRGTSLTIQCQVDSQVTMMFWYRQQPGQSLTLIATANQGSEATYESGFVIDKFPISRPNLTFSTLTVSNMSPEDSSIYLCSVGPDGETQYFGPGTRLLVL.

The chain combines TRBV7-2 with TRBJ2-3; D gene uncertain. V was pared by 1 base and J by 2 bases, with 10 bases between. The CDR3 contains 15 residues. Germline V CDR1 and CDR2: SGHTA, FQGNSA. CDR3 sequence (DNA): TGTGCCAGCAGCTTAGGGGCAGTCGTCACAGATACGCAGTATTTT. It specifies CASSLGAVVTDTQYF. Filled out from reference TRBV7-2 and TRBJ2-3, the complete variable domain reads GAGVSQSPSNKVTEKGKDVELRCDPISGHTALYWYRQSLGQGLEFLIYFQGNSAPDKSGLPSDRFSAERTGGSVSTLTIQRTQQEDSAVYLCASSLGAVVTDTQYFGPGTRLTVL.

This clonotype was picked up many times. This sequence joins TRBV28 and TRBJ2-7; D unclear. The CDR3 covers 12 residues. Germline-derived CDR1 and CDR2 are MDHEN and SYDVKM. The CDR3 region has the DNA TGTGCTGGGCATTTGCGGTCCCACGAGCAGTACTTC. It codes for CAGHLRSHEQYF.

There are a few counts of this clonotype. The chain recombines TRBV6-1 with TRBJ2-7; D is uncertain. This CDR3 has 14 residues. Germline lookup yields CDR1 MNHNS and CDR2 SASEGT. Trimming cost V 4 bases and J 0 bases, with 10 bases left between them. The CDR3 DNA reads TGTGCCAGCAGTGCGACCGGTGTCTCCTACGAGCAGTACTTC. It translates to CASSATGVSYEQYF.

J is TRBJ1-2 and V is TRBV7-2; the D is unclear. Germline-derived CDR1 and CDR2 are SGHTA and FQGNSA. With 1 base removed from V and 8 bases from J, the gap between germline ends came to 14 bases. The CDR3 sequence is 14 residues long. The CDR3 region is CASSLGFAGGGYTF. CDR3 nucleotide sequence: TGTGCCAGCAGCTTAGGTTTCGCAGGCGGGGGCTACACCTTC.

The chain links TRBV5-1 to TRBJ2-3, with 12 bases lining up with TRBD1. V shed 4 bases and J 1 base; nucleotides not matched to a gene: 10. The CDR3 length is 18 residues. Germline V gives CDR1 SGHRS, CDR2 YFSETQ. The chain's CDR3 is CASSVPGQGAFGTDTQYF. The CDR3 nucleotides are TGCGCCAGCAGCGTCCCGGGACAGGGGGCTTTTGGCACAGATACGCAGTATTTT.

The V and J genes are TRBV12-3 or TRBV12-4 and TRBJ2-7, with D perhaps assigned TRBD1 or TRBD2 (6 bases each). This CDR3 spans 15 amino acids. V dropped 1 base and J dropped 5 bases, with 15 bases sitting between them. CDR3 nucleotide sequence: TGTGCCAGCAGTTTAGGTCGGGGGCAGGGTAACGAGCAGTACTTC. Its protein is CASSLGRGQGNEQYF.

Only a few counts were recorded for this clonotype. The chain joins TRBV12-3 or TRBV12-4 to TRBJ2-1; perhaps TRBD1 as D (7 bases). Trimming took off 8 bases at V and 1 base at J, with 12 bases between the two ends. The CDR3 is 14 residues long. The DNA for the CDR3 is TGTGCCAGCTCAGGGGGGACTTCCTACAATGAGCAGTTCTTC. It specifies CASSGGTSYNEQFF.

The chain couples TRBV5-1 to TRBJ2-2, with 8 bases aligning to TRBD1. Germline-derived CDR1 and CDR2 are SGHRS and YFSETQ. CDR3 size: 15 residues. V lost 4 bases to trimming and J lost 7 bases; unmatched junction nucleotides: 9. The CDR3: CASSRGTGEGGELFF. The CDR3 DNA reads TGCGCCAGCAGCCGCGGGACAGGTGAAGGCGGGGAGCTGTTTTTT.

This rearrangement joins TRBV7-2 to TRBJ1-2, with 8 bases that match TRBD1. The CDR3 length is 16 residues. Germline lookup yields CDR1 SGHTA and CDR2 FQGNSA. With 1 base clipped from V and 7 bases from J, the junction kept 11 bases outside the gene matches. CDR3 sequence reads: CASSLDRGTVSGGYTF. The CDR3 DNA is TGTGCCAGCAGCTTAGACAGGGGGACGGTATCGGGTGGCTACACCTTC.

This chain links TRBV20-1 with TRBJ2-7, with 11 bases fitting TRBD2. J lost 2 bases, V lost 5 bases, and 11 bases had no gene match. This CDR3 is 16 amino acids long. Germline CDR1 and CDR2: DFQATT and SNEGSKA (reference sequence). CDR3 DNA sequence: TGCAGTGCTGGGAGAACTAGCGGGGGAATAACCTACGAGCAGTACTTC. It codes for CSAGRTSGGITYEQYF.

This clonotype was detected a few times. The chain combines TRBV4-1 with TRBJ2-3; a weak D match, TRBD2 (5 bases). V shed 4 bases and J shed 3 bases, with 11 bases lying between them. The V gene's germline CDR1 is MGHRA and CDR2 YSYEKL. The length of the CDR3 is 14 residues. This CDR3 reads CASSRGLATDTQYF. For the CDR3, the DNA is TGCGCCAGCAGCCGTGGGTTAGCGACAGATACGCAGTATTTT.

The table lists this clonotype with a few counts. The gene calls are TRBV20-1 and TRBJ1-2, with 9 bases that match TRBD1. This CDR3 comprises 14 residues. The V and J ends lost 2 bases and 6 bases, in that order; junction bases with no gene match: 7. Looked up from germline, CDR1 is DFQATT and CDR2 is SNEGSKA (reference sequence). In DNA form, the CDR3 reads TGCAGTGCTAGACTACAGGGGGCATCGGATGGCTACACCTTC. This encodes CSARLQGASDGYTF.